Listed below are T cell receptor beta chains from one sample, sequenced in a study of T cell repertoires in cytomegalovirus infection. These receptors lack a known antigen. TCRdb processed the reads anew with MiXCR; each CDR3 protein has one entry. The sample has about 740,000 distinct CDR3 sequences; roughly 36% are singletons. Specimen: cultured PBMCs, collected from culture after CMV antigen stimulation. Receptor source: a human donor in good health (CMV status not recorded). Some clones in this sample may be carry-over from other donors' samples. CDR3s include the opening cysteine and the closing phenylalanine or tryptophan. Each record gives: clone size, J gene, V gene, D gene, CDR3 DNA, CDR3 protein. D genes are given only for firm matches. Clone size, where shown, is once, few, many, or a class for clones that have expanded.

clone size: NA
J gene: TRBJ1-1
V gene: TRBV29-1
D gene: TRBD1
CDR3 DNA: TGCAGCGTCCGGGGACAGATGAACACTGAAGCTTTCTTT
CDR3 protein: CSVRGQMNTEAFF

clone size: many
J gene: TRBJ2-7
V gene: TRBV11-2
D gene: TRBD2
CDR3 DNA: TGTGCCAGCAGCTCCCCCGCTAGCGGGTCCTACGAGCAGTACTTC
CDR3 protein: CASSSPASGSYEQYF

clone size: NA
J gene: TRBJ2-7
V gene: TRBV27
D gene: NA
CDR3 DNA: TGTGCCAGCAGTTTTGGCAGGGGAAGTTCCTACGAGCAGTACTTC
CDR3 protein: CASSFGRGSSYEQYF

clone size: few
J gene: TRBJ1-5
V gene: TRBV18
D gene: NA
CDR3 DNA: TGTGCCAGCTCACCACCAGACAATAGCAATCAGCCCCAGCATTTT
CDR3 protein: CASSPPDNSNQPQHF

clone size: few
J gene: TRBJ2-1
V gene: TRBV7-2
D gene: TRBD2
CDR3 DNA: TGTGCCAGCCGCCGAGGTAGCGGGAGCTCCTACAATGAGCAGTTCTTC
CDR3 protein: CASRRGSGSSYNEQFF

clone size: NA
J gene: TRBJ2-5
V gene: TRBV28
D gene: NA
CDR3 DNA: TGTGCCAGCAGTTTAATCCTGGGGATAGGGGATAATAAAGAGACCCAGTACTTC
CDR3 protein: CASSLILGIGDNKETQYF

clone size: NA
J gene: TRBJ2-5
V gene: TRBV6-5
D gene: TRBD2
CDR3 DNA: TGTGCCAGCAGTTACTCAAAGCGGGGGGCGAAGTGGACCCAGTACTTC
CDR3 protein: CASSYSKRGAKWTQYF

clone size: few
J gene: TRBJ2-1
V gene: TRBV7-2
D gene: NA
CDR3 DNA: TGTGCCAGCAGCTTAATTCGTTTAAATGAGCAGTTCTTC
CDR3 protein: CASSLIRLNEQFF

clone size: NA
J gene: TRBJ2-1
V gene: TRBV5-6
D gene: TRBD2
CDR3 DNA: TGTGCCAGCAGCCCAACCGGGACTAGCGATGAGCAGTTCTTC
CDR3 protein: CASSPTGTSDEQFF

clone size: few
J gene: TRBJ1-3
V gene: TRBV7-2
D gene: NA
CDR3 DNA: TGTGCCAGCAGCTTCCTACGGAGCTCTGGAAACACCATATATTTT
CDR3 protein: CASSFLRSSGNTIYF

clone size: NA
J gene: TRBJ2-1
V gene: TRBV19
D gene: TRBD2
CDR3 DNA: TGTGCCAGTAGTATTAGCGGGAGGAGAAGGGATGAGCAGTTCTTC
CDR3 protein: CASSISGRRRDEQFF

clone size: few
J gene: TRBJ1-1
V gene: TRBV12-3/TRBV12-4
D gene: NA
CDR3 DNA: TGTGCCAGCAGCCATGGGACCGCCTACACTGAAGCTTTCTTT
CDR3 protein: CASSHGTAYTEAFF

clone size: few
J gene: TRBJ1-5
V gene: TRBV6-6
D gene: NA
CDR3 DNA: TGTGCCAGCAGCGGAGCCCGGACAGTTCCGCCCCAGCATTTT
CDR3 protein: CASSGARTVPPQHF

clone size: NA
J gene: TRBJ2-7
V gene: TRBV20-1
D gene: TRBD1
CDR3 DNA: TGCAGTGCTAGAGATAGAGAGACAGGGATCGAGCAGTACTTC
CDR3 protein: CSARDRETGIEQYF

clone size: many
J gene: TRBJ1-5
V gene: TRBV19
D gene: NA
CDR3 DNA: TGTGCCACCCAGGGCTCCAATCAGCCCCAGCATTTT
CDR3 protein: CATQGSNQPQHF

clone size: NA
J gene: TRBJ2-7
V gene: TRBV12-3/TRBV12-4
D gene: TRBD2
CDR3 DNA: TGTGCCAGCAGTCAGCTAGCGGGAGGGGTCGAGCAGTACTTC
CDR3 protein: CASSQLAGGVEQYF

clone size: NA
J gene: TRBJ2-5
V gene: TRBV7-2
D gene: NA
CDR3 DNA: TGTGCCAGCAGCTTAATGTTTCAAGAGACCCAGTACTTC
CDR3 protein: CASSLMFQETQYF

clone size: NA
J gene: TRBJ1-6
V gene: TRBV7-9
D gene: NA
CDR3 DNA: TGTGCCAGCAGCCCGCACAGGGCTTTGGATTCACCCCTCCACTTT
CDR3 protein: CASSPHRALDSPLHF

clone size: NA
J gene: TRBJ2-6
V gene: TRBV20-1
D gene: NA
CDR3 DNA: TGCAGTGCTAGAGGGGGCAGTGGGGCCAACGTCCTGACTTTC
CDR3 protein: CSARGGSGANVLTF

clone size: NA
J gene: TRBJ1-2
V gene: TRBV7-9
D gene: NA
CDR3 DNA: TGTGCCAGCACCTTAACCTATGGCGGCTACACCTTC
CDR3 protein: CASTLTYGGYTF

clone size: NA
J gene: TRBJ2-3
V gene: TRBV11-1
D gene: TRBD2
CDR3 DNA: TGTGCCAGCAGCTTACTAGCGGGGGGGAACGCAGATACGCAGTATTTT
CDR3 protein: CASSLLAGGNADTQYF

clone size: few
J gene: TRBJ2-3
V gene: TRBV7-2
D gene: NA
CDR3 DNA: TGTGCCAGCAGCTTTACAGGGACAGATACGCAGTATTTT
CDR3 protein: CASSFTGTDTQYF

clone size: NA
J gene: TRBJ1-2
V gene: TRBV4-1
D gene: TRBD1
CDR3 DNA: TGCGCCAGCAGCCAACCTACCGGGACAGGCGTCCCCTATGGCTACACCTTC
CDR3 protein: CASSQPTGTGVPYGYTF

clone size: few
J gene: TRBJ2-7
V gene: TRBV7-9
D gene: NA
CDR3 DNA: TGTGCCAGCAGCCCAGAAAGAGTAGCGGTCTCCTACGAGCAGTACTTC
CDR3 protein: CASSPERVAVSYEQYF